There are many counts of the clone carrying this T cell receptor (beta chain). Its antigen is unknown. This sample stems from a study of Graves' ophthalmopathy and Graves' hyperthyroidism. Overall study context: Where ophthalmopathy was absent within 18 months of follow-up, hyperthyroidism was stable. Points from the study as a whole: The model achieved about 67% sensitivity and less than 85% specificity for ophthalmopathy progression.

Pregnant or lactating patients and those with other autoimmune diseases or uncontrolled infections were excluded. Thyroid ultrasound, orbital computed tomography, TRAb, serum thyroxine and clinical symptoms formed the basis of diagnosis. TCR beta CDR3 regions were amplified from RNA transcripts. In the first round, RT-PCR was carried out with HTBI primers, and a multiplex PCR formed the second round. Each CDR3 protein is one row after TCRdb ran MiXCR on the multiplex PCR reads. This sample has 1 million to 1.3 million distinct CDR3 sequences, with about two fifths found just once. V was trimmed by 6 bases and J by 0 bases, leaving 15 bases between them. The CDR3 contains 15 residues. Germline values: CDR1 LNHDA, CDR2 SQIVND (reference sequence).

This receptor was taken from an adult man with Graves' hyperthyroidism. The chain carries TRBV19 and TRBJ2-7; D is perhaps TRBD1 (6 bases). Source material: peripheral blood or thyroid tissue (not recorded which). The CDR3 region has the DNA TGTGCCAGTAGCCATAGGACAGCCAGCTCCTACGAGCAGTACTTC. Its translation: CASSHRTASSYEQYF. Using reference TRBV19 and TRBJ2-7 for the parts outside the CDR3, the full variable domain is DGGITQSPKYLFRKEGQNVTLSCEQNLNHDAMYWYRQDPGQGLRLIYYSQIVNDFQKGDIAEGYSVSREKKESFPLTVTSAQKNPTAFYLCASSHRTASSYEQYFGPGTRLTVT.